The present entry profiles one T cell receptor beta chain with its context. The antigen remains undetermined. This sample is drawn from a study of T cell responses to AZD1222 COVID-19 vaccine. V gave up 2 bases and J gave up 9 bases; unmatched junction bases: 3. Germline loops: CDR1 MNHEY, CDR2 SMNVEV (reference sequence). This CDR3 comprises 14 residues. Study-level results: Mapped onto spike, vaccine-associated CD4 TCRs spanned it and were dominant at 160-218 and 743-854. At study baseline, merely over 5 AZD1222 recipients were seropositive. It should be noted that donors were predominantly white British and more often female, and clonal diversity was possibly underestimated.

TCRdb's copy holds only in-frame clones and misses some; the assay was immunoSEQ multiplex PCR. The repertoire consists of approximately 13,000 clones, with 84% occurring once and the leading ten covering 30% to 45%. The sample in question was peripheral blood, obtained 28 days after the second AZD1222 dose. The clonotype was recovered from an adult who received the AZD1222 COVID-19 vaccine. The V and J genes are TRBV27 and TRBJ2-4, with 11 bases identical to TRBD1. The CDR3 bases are TGTGCCAGCAGTTTAGGGACAGGGGGTAGCATTCAGTACTTC. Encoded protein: CASSLGTGGSIQYF.